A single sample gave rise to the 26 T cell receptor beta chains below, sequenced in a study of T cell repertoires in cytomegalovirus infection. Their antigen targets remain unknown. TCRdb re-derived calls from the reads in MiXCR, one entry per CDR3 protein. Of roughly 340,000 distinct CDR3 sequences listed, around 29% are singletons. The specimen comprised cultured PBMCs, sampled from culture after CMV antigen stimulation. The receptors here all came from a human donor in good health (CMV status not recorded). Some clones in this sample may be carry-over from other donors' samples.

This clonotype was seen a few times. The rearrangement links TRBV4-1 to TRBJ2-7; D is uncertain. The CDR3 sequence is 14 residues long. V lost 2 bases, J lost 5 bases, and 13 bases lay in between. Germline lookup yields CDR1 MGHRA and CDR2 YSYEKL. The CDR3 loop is CASSQPSKGDEQYF. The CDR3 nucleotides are TGCGCCAGCAGCCAACCCTCCAAGGGCGACGAGCAGTACTTC.

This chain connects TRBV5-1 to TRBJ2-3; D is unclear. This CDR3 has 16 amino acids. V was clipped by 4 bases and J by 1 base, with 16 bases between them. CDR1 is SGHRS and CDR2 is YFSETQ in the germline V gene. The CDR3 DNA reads TGCGCCAGCAGCAGACGACTGAGCGCAGGCACAGATACGCAGTATTTT. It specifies CASSRRLSAGTDTQYF.

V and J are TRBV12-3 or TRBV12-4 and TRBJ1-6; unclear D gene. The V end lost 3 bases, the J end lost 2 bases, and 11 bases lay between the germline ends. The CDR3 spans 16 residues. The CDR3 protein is CASSFIEPPYNSPLHF. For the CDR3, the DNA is TGTGCCAGCAGTTTCATAGAACCCCCCTATAATTCACCCCTCCACTTT.

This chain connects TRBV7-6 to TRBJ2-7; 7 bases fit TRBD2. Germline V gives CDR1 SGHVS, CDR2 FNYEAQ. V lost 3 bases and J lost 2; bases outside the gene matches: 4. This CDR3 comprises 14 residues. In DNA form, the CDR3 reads TGTGCCAGCAGCTTGGGGGGGACTACCTACGAGCAGTACTTC. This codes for CASSLGGTTYEQYF. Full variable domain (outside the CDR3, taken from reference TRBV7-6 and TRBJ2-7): GAGVSQSPRYKVTKRGQDVALRCDPISGHVSLYWYRQALGQGPEFLTYFNYEAQQDKSGLPNDRFSAERPEGSISTLTIQRTEQRDSAMYRCASSLGGTTYEQYFGPGTRLTVT.

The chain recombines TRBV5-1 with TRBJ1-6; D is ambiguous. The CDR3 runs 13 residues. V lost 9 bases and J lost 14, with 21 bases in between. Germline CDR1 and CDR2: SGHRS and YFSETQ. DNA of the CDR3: TGCGCCACCAGACAATGGGGAACGCCAGCCCTCCACTTT. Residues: CATRQWGTPALHF. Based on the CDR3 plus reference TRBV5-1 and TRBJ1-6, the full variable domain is KAGVTQTPRYLIKTRGQQVTLSCSPISGHRSVSWYQQTPGQGLQFLFEYFSETQRNKGNFPGRFSGRQFSNSRSEMNVSTLELGDSALYLCATRQWGTPALHFGNGTRLTVT.

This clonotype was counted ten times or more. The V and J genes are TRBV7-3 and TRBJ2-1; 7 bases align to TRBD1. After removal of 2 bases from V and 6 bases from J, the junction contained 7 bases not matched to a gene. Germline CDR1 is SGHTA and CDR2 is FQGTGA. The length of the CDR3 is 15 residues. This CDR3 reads CASSLRQGEFNEQFF. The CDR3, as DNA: TGTGCCAGCAGCTTACGGCAGGGGGAGTTCAATGAGCAGTTCTTC.

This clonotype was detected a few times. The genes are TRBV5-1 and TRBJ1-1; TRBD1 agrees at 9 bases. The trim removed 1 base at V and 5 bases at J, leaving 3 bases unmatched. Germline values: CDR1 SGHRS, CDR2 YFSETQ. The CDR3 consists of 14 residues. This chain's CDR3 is CASSLRTGVTEAFF. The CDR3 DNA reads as TGCGCCAGCAGCTTGCGGACAGGGGTGACTGAAGCTTTCTTT.

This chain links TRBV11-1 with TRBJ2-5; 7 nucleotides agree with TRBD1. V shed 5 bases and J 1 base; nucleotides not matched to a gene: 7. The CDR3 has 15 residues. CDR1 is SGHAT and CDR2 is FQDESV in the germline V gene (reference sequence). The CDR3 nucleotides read TGTGCCAGCAGCCCAGCAACAGGGGTCCAAGAGACCCAGTACTTC. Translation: CASSPATGVQETQYF.

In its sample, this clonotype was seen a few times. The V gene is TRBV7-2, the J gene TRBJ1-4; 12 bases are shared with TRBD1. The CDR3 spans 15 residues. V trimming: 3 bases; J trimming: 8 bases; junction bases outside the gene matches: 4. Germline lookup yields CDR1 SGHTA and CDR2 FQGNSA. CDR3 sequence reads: CASSFIGTGGEKLFF. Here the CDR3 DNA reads TGTGCCAGCAGCTTTATTGGGACAGGGGGCGAAAAACTGTTTTTT.

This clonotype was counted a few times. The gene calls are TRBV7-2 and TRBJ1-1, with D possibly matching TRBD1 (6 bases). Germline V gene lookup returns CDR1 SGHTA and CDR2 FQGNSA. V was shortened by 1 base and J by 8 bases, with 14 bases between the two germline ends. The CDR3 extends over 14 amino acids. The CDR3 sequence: CASSLVQGRLEAFF. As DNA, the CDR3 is TGTGCCAGCAGCTTAGTTCAGGGGCGGTTGGAAGCTTTCTTT.

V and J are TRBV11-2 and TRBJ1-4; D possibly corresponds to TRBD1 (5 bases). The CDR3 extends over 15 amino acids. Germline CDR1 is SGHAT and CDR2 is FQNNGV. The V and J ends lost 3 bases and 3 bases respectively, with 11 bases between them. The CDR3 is CASSLGGTANEKLFF. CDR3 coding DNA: TGTGCCAGCAGCTTGGGGGGGACGGCTAATGAAAAACTGTTTTTT.

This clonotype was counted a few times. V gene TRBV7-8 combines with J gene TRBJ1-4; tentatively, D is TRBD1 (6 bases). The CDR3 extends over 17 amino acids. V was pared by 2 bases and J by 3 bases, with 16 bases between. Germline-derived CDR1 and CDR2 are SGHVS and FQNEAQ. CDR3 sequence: CASSLYARGPANEKLFF. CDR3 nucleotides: TGTGCCAGCAGCTTATACGCCCGGGGGCCGGCTAATGAAAAACTGTTTTTT. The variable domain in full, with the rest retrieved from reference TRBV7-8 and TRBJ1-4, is GAGVSQSPRYKVAKRGQDVALRCDPISGHVSLFWYQQALGQGPEFLTYFQNEAQLDKSGLPSDRFFAERPEGSVSTLKIQRTQQEDSAVYLCASSLYARGPANEKLFFGSGTQLSVL.

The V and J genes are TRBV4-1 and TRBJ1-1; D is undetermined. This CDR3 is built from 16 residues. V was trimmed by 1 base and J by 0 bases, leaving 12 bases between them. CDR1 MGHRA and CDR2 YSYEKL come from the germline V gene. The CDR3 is CASSQGRRTMNTEAFF. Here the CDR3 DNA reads TGCGCCAGCAGCCAAGGCAGGCGGACGATGAACACTGAAGCTTTCTTT.

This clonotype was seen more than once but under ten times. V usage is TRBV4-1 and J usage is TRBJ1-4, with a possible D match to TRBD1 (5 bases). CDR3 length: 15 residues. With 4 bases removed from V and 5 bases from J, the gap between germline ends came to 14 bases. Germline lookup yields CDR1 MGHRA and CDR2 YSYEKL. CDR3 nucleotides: TGCGCCAGCAGCCTCCTCGGGACCGTCAATGAAAAACTGTTTTTT. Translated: CASSLLGTVNEKLFF.

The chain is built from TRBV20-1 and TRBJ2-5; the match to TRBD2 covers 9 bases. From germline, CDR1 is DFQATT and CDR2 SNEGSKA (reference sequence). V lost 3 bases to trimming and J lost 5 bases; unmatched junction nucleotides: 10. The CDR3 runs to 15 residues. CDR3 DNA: TGCAGTGCTAGGACTAGCGGTCCCCATTGGGAGACCCAGTACTTC. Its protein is CSARTSGPHWETQYF.

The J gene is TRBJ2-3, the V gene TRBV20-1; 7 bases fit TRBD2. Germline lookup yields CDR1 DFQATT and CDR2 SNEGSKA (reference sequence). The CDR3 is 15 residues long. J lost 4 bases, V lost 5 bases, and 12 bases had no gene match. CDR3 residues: CSAPPTSLTSDTQYF. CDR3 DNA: TGCAGTGCTCCCCCGACTAGCTTAACCTCAGATACGCAGTATTTT.

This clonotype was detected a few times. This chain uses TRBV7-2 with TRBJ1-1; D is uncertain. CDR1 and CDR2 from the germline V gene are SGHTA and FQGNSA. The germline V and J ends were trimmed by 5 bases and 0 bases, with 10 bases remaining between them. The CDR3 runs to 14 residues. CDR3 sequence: CASSGGTLNTEAFF. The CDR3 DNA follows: TGTGCCAGCAGCGGCGGAACTTTGAACACTGAAGCTTTCTTT.

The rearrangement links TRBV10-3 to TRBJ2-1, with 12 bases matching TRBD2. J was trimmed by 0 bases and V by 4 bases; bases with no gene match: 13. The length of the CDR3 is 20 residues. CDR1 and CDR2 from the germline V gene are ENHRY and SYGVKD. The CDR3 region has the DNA TGTGCCATCAGTGGATCTGGACTAGCGGGACCTTTAAGCTCCTACAATGAGCAGTTCTTC. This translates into CAISGSGLAGPLSSYNEQFF.

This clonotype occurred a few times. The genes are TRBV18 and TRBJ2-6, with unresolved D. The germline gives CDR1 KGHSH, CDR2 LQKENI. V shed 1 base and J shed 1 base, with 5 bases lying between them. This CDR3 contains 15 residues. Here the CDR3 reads CASSPQESGANVLTF. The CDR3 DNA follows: TGTGCCAGCTCACCACAAGAATCTGGGGCCAACGTCCTGACTTTC.

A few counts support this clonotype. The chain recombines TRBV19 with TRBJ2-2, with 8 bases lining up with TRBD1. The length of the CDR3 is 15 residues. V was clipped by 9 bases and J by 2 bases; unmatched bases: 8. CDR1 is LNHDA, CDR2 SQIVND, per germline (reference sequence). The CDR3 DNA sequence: TGTGCCAGCGTTCCCGGGACAGGAAACACCGGGGAGCTGTTTTTT. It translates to CASVPGTGNTGELFF.

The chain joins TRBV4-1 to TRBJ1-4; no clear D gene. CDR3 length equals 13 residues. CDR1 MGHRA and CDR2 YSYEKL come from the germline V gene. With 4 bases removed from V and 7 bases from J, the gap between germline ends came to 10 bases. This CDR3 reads CASSPTLLEKLFF. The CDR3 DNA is TGCGCCAGCAGCCCTACCTTGCTTGAAAAACTGTTTTTT.

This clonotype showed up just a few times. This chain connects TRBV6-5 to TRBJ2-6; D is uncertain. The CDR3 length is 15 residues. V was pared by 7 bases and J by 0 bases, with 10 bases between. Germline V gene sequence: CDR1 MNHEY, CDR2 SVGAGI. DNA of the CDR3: TGTGCCAGCACCAATCTAGGCTCTGGGGCCAACGTCCTGACTTTC. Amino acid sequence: CASTNLGSGANVLTF.

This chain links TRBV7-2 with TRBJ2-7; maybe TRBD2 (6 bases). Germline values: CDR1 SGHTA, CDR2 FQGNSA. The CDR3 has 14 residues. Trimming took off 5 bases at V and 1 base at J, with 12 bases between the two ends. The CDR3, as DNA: TGTGCCAGCAGCCCCGGGGAGGCTTCCTACGAGCAGTACTTC. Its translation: CASSPGEASYEQYF.

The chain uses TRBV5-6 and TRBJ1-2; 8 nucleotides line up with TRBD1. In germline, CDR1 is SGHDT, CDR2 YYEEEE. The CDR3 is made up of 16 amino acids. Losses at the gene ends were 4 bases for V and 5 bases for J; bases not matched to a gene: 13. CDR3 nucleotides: TGTGCCAGCAGCGCCGGGACAGGTCGGTCGGGGTATGGCTACACCTTC. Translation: CASSAGTGRSGYGYTF.

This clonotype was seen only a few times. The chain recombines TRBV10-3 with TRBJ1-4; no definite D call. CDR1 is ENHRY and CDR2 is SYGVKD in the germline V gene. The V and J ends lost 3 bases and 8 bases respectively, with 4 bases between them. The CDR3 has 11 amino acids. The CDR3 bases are TGTGCCATCAGTGACGGGGAAAAACTGTTTTTT. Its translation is CAISDGEKLFF.

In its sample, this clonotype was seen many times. CDR3 residues: CASSPLSAGGPFSYNEQFF. The CDR3 nucleotides read TGTGCCAGTAGTCCCCTGAGCGCGGGAGGGCCCTTCTCCTACAATGAGCAGTTCTTC. This chain joins TRBV19 and TRBJ2-1; 9 nucleotides match TRBD2. The CDR3 loop spans 19 amino acids. Germline lookup yields CDR1 LNHDA and CDR2 SQIVND (reference sequence). The junction had 14 bases not matched to a gene; V was cut back by 5 bases and J by 0 bases.